These 32 T cell receptor beta chains were all obtained from the same sample, sequenced in a study of T cell responses to AZD1222 COVID-19 vaccine. Assay used: immunoSEQ multiplex PCR; TCRdb lists only in-frame clones, some missing. This sample has 110,000 to 150,000 clones; roughly 88% occur once, and the top ten carry around 8%. Here the sequenced sample was peripheral blood, taken on day 0 of AZD1222 vaccination. Receptors originate from an adult in good health.

The rearrangement uses TRBV6-5 and TRBJ2-7, with TRBD2 identical over 12 bases. The length of the CDR3 is 15 residues. Unmatched junction bases numbered 4, after V lost 5 bases and J lost 2 bases. Germline CDR1 is MNHEY and CDR2 is SVGAGI. The CDR3 protein is CASSPLAGGTYEQYF. The CDR3 bases are TGTGCCAGCAGTCCACTAGCGGGAGGAACCTACGAGCAGTACTTC.

The V call is TRBV12-5, the J call TRBJ2-7, with 10 bases fitting TRBD1. Germline CDR1 and CDR2: LGHNT and FRNRAP. J lost 3 bases, V lost 0 bases, and 2 bases had no gene match. The CDR3 totals 15 residues. CDR3 nucleotide sequence: TGTGCTAGTGGTTTGGTACGGGACAGGGGCTACGAGCAGTACTTC. It yields the protein CASGLVRDRGYEQYF.

This chain joins TRBV29-1 and TRBJ2-2; 7 bases line up with TRBD1. The CDR3 runs to 13 residues. Germline lookup yields CDR1 SQVTM and CDR2 ANQGSEA. J gave up 7 bases and V 6 bases, and 8 bases lay outside the gene matches. Here the CDR3 reads CSVSRGRNGELFF. In nucleotides, the CDR3 is TGCAGCGTGTCGAGGGGGCGAAACGGGGAGCTGTTTTTT.

The rearrangement uses TRBV2 and TRBJ1-5; no clear D gene. The length of the CDR3 is 12 residues. Deletions cut 6 bases from V and 7 bases from J, with 10 bases between. Germline V gene sequence: CDR1 SNHLY, CDR2 FYNNEI. The CDR3 DNA sequence: TGTGCCAGCAGCAAGCCCGGGCAGCCCCAGCATTTT. It translates to CASSKPGQPQHF.

J is TRBJ2-2 and V is TRBV28; D is uncertain. The V end lost 6 bases, the J end lost 6 bases, and 11 bases lay between the germline ends. Looked up from germline, CDR1 is MDHEN and CDR2 is SYDVKM. The CDR3 is 13 residues long. CDR3 in DNA: TGTGCCAGCAGCCCCGCTGGGTCCGGGGAGCTGTTTTTT. The encoded protein is CASSPAGSGELFF.

The chain links TRBV10-3 to TRBJ1-5; 9 nucleotides line up with TRBD1. J lost 3 bases, V lost 5 bases, and 5 bases had no gene match. Per the germline V gene, CDR1 is ENHRY and CDR2 is SYGVKD. The CDR3 has 15 residues. The DNA for the CDR3 is TGTGCCATCAGTACGGGACAGGGCCTCAATCAGCCCCAGCATTTT. Translation gives CAISTGQGLNQPQHF.

The CDR3 region has the DNA TGTGCCAGCAGCAACCCCGTGGACAAGAATACCTACGAGCAGTACTTC. Protein: CASSNPVDKNTYEQYF. The chain couples TRBV28 to TRBJ2-7; D is possibly TRBD1 (5 bases). With 6 bases removed from V and 2 bases from J, the gap between germline ends came to 20 bases. The V gene's germline CDR1 is MDHEN and CDR2 SYDVKM. CDR3 length equals 16 residues.

The gene calls are TRBV15 and TRBJ1-4; no clear D. Germline-derived CDR1 and CDR2 are LNHNV and YYDKDF (reference sequence). V was trimmed by 3 bases and J by 8 bases, leaving 13 bases between them. The CDR3 runs to 14 residues. DNA of the CDR3: TGTGCCACCAGCAGCGGATCTACGGAGGAAAAACTGTTTTTT. Its translation: CATSSGSTEEKLFF.

The chain combines TRBV28 with TRBJ1-3; a possible D gene is TRBD1 (5 bases). V lost 4 bases to trimming and J lost 2 bases, with 15 bases between them. The CDR3 is 16 residues long. CDR1 and CDR2 from the germline V gene are MDHEN and SYDVKM. For the CDR3, the DNA is TGTGCCAGCAGTTCTCCAGGGAAGCTTACTGGAAACACCATATATTTT. This sequence encodes CASSSPGKLTGNTIYF.

The rearrangement links TRBV2 to TRBJ1-5; D unclear. V shed 4 bases and J shed 7 bases, with 8 bases lying between them. The CDR3 is 12 residues long. The germline CDR1 and CDR2 sequences are SNHLY and FYNNEI. CDR3 bases: TGTGCCAGCAGTGGGTTCGGGCAGCCCCAGCATTTT. Amino acid sequence: CASSGFGQPQHF.

The V gene is TRBV23-1, the J gene TRBJ1-2; the D gene is possibly TRBD1 (6 bases). TRBV23-1 is marked as an open reading frame, function uncertain. The length of the CDR3 is 11 residues. With 7 bases removed from V and 6 bases from J, the gap between germline ends came to 9 bases. CDR3 nucleotides: TGCGCCAGCACCTGGACAGATGGCTACACCTTC. Its translation: CASTWTDGYTF.

J is TRBJ1-1 and V is TRBV9; 9 bases fit TRBD1. Germline V gives CDR1 SGDLS, CDR2 YYNGEE. The junction had 11 bases not matched to a gene; V was cut back by 4 bases and J by 7 bases. This CDR3 has 15 amino acids. DNA of the CDR3: TGTGCCAGCAGCTCTCGACAGGGGGTTTGGGGTGAAGCTTTCTTT. This translates into CASSSRQGVWGEAFF.

The rearrangement uses TRBV19 and TRBJ1-1, with D unclear. Trimming left V 4 bases short and J 4 bases short, with 7 bases between. Looked up from germline, CDR1 is LNHDA and CDR2 is SQIVND (reference sequence). CDR3 length: 12 amino acids. CDR3 DNA: TGTGCCAGTAGTACCCGGGGCACTGAAGCTTTCTTT. Protein sequence: CASSTRGTEAFF.

V gene TRBV6-2 or TRBV6-3 combines with J gene TRBJ1-2, with a weak D call TRBD1 (6 bases). Germline CDR1 MNHEY, CDR2 SVGEGT. The CDR3 runs 13 residues. The V end was cut by 6 bases, the J end by 8 bases, with 16 bases between. CDR3 in DNA: TGTGCCAGCAGCTTCGGACAGCCGCCCGGCTACACCTTC. This sequence encodes CASSFGQPPGYTF.

The CDR3 spells CASSLLGYNEQFF. As DNA, the CDR3 is TGTGCCAGCAGCCTCTTAGGATACAATGAGCAGTTCTTC. The chain has TRBV11-2 and TRBJ2-1; D unclear. The CDR3 runs 13 residues. Per germline, CDR1 SGHAT and CDR2 FQNNGV. The V gene lost 5 bases and the J gene lost 4 bases, with 9 bases spanning the gap.

In the case of this clone: The junction does not match germline at one end; this may be a read error. The genes are TRBV28 and TRBJ1-1; a possible D gene is TRBD1 (6 bases). Germline assignment: CDR1 MDHEN and CDR2 SYDVKM. The CDR3 loop spans 11 amino acids. The chain's CDR3 is CASSLGAEAFF. The DNA of the CDR3 is TGTGCTAGCAGTTTGGGGGCTGAGGCTTTCTTT.

V usage is TRBV25-1 and J usage is TRBJ1-2; no clear D. V lost 2 bases, J lost 8 bases, and 12 bases lay in between. The CDR3 spans 13 residues. Germline V gene sequence: CDR1 MGHDK, CDR2 SYGVNS. The CDR3 protein is CASSEGDLRGYTF. The CDR3, as DNA: TGTGCCAGCAGTGAAGGCGACCTTCGGGGCTACACCTTC.

The chain recombines TRBV29-1 with TRBJ2-7; D ambiguous. CDR1 and CDR2 from the germline V gene are SQVTM and ANQGSEA. Trimming took 4 bases from V and 2 from J, leaving 12 bases between them. This CDR3 has 13 amino acids. CDR3 protein: CSVGKVRPYEQYF. DNA of the CDR3: TGCAGCGTTGGGAAGGTGAGACCCTACGAGCAGTACTTC.

The V and J genes are TRBV19 and TRBJ2-3; D is unclear. Trimming left V 6 bases short and J 2 bases short, with 15 bases between. The length of the CDR3 is 15 residues. Germline V gene data show CDR1 as LNHDA and CDR2 as SQIVND (reference sequence). The CDR3: CASRGILPDTDTQYF. CDR3 in DNA: TGTGCCAGTAGGGGGATCCTCCCTGACACAGATACGCAGTATTTT.

The rearrangement links TRBV10-3 to TRBJ1-1; the D gene is possibly TRBD1 (5 bases). V lost 2 bases and J lost 5, with 9 bases in between. This CDR3 has 13 residues. In germline, CDR1 is ENHRY, CDR2 SYGVKD. CDR3 region: CAISEVGGTEAFF. In nucleotides, the CDR3 is TGTGCCATCAGTGAGGTGGGGGGTACTGAAGCTTTCTTT.

The rearrangement joins TRBV10-2 to TRBJ2-5, with TRBD1 as a possible D gene (5 bases). The CDR3 contains 12 residues. Germline V gene sequence: CDR1 WSHSY, CDR2 SAAADI. Trimming took off 11 bases at V and 5 bases at J, with 15 bases between the two ends. In DNA, the CDR3 is TGCGCCGTTCAGGGTGGTTGGGAGACCCAGTACTTC. Protein: CAVQGGWETQYF.

The gene calls are TRBV14 and TRBJ2-5; D gene ambiguous. Trimming removed 1 base at V and 2 bases at J, with 17 bases between. This CDR3 contains 17 residues. Germline CDR1 and CDR2: SGHDN and FVKESK. CDR3 bases: TGTGCCAGCAGCCAAGTAGGCCTAACTAACCCACAAGAGACCCAGTACTTC. This gives the protein CASSQVGLTNPQETQYF.

The chain is built from TRBV10-3 and TRBJ1-5; D remains unclear. V lost 3 bases and J 5 bases, leaving 5 bases between the germline ends. Germline lookup yields CDR1 ENHRY and CDR2 SYGVKD. This CDR3 has 12 amino acids. CDR3 loop: CAISEEDQPQHF. As DNA, the CDR3 is TGTGCCATCAGTGAAGAGGATCAGCCCCAGCATTTT.

CDR3 amino acids: CAWSVSETVIAKQYF. CDR3 nucleotide sequence: TGTGCCTGGAGTGTATCTGAGACGGTAATCGCGAAGCAGTACTTC. This chain connects TRBV30 to TRBJ2-7; no definite D call. Trimming left V 0 bases short and J 8 bases short, with 20 bases between. The CDR3 contains 15 residues. Looked up from germline, CDR1 is GTSNPN and CDR2 is SVGIG (reference sequence). The full variable domain, with the rest looked up from reference TRBV30 and TRBJ2-7, is SQTIHQWPATLVQPVGSPLSLECTVEGTSNPNLYWYRQAAGRGLQLLFYSVGIGQISSEVPQNLSASRPQDRQFILSSKKLLLSDSGFYLCAWSVSETVIAKQYFGPGTRLTVT.

J is TRBJ1-3 and V is TRBV7-9; D perhaps matches TRBD1 (6 bases). V gave up 5 bases and J gave up 0 bases, with 11 bases separating them. The CDR3 is 15 residues long. Germline V gives CDR1 SEHNR, CDR2 FQNEAQ (reference sequence). CDR3 bases: TGTGCCAGCAGCCCCAGGGGTCTCTCTGGAAACACCATATATTTT. This codes for CASSPRGLSGNTIYF.

The chain links TRBV24-1 to TRBJ2-7; 12 bases agree with TRBD1. J was trimmed by 6 bases and V by 4 bases; bases with no gene match: 9. Germline V gene data show CDR1 as KGHDR and CDR2 as SFDVKD. This CDR3 has 16 amino acids. The CDR3 loop is CATSDPGQGAGGEQYF. Written as DNA, the CDR3 is TGTGCCACCAGTGACCCGGGACAGGGGGCCGGCGGCGAGCAGTACTTC.

The chain combines TRBV5-1 with TRBJ1-2; 8 nucleotides agree with TRBD1. Germline V gene sequence: CDR1 SGHRS, CDR2 YFSETQ. The trim removed 2 bases at V and 4 bases at J, leaving 16 bases unmatched. CDR3 length: 18 amino acids. Written as DNA, the CDR3 is TGCGCCAGCAGCTTAATCGGACAGGGAGAAGTGAAGGCCTATGGCTACACCTTC. Translation: CASSLIGQGEVKAYGYTF.

V is TRBV6-6 and J is TRBJ1-6, with D unresolved. The germline V gene has CDR1 MNHNY and CDR2 SVGAGI (reference sequence). Trimming left V 5 bases short and J 10 bases short, with 12 bases between. CDR3 length equals 13 residues. CDR3 nucleotides: TGTGCCAGCAGTCCGACGACCGGATCACCCCTCCACTTT. The encoded protein is CASSPTTGSPLHF.

The chain joins TRBV3-1 (or the pseudogene TRBV3-2) to TRBJ2-1; tentatively, D is TRBD1 or TRBD2 (6 bases each). The ends were cut back, 1 base at V and 4 bases at J, with 11 bases in the middle. Germline V gives CDR1 LGHDT, CDR2 YNNKEL (reference sequence). There are 15 residues in the CDR3. CDR3 DNA sequence: TGTGCCAGCAGCCAAGTGGGGGGCTTATACAATGAGCAGTTCTTC. It codes for CASSQVGGLYNEQFF.

Within the sample, this clone is medium-sized. The CDR3 sequence is CASSKDPGGFQPQHF. The CDR3 DNA sequence: TGTGCCAGCAGCAAAGATCCAGGGGGCTTTCAGCCCCAGCATTTT. The V gene is TRBV21-1, the J gene TRBJ1-5; the table's D call, TRBD1, has no DNA check behind it. TRBV21-1 is described as a pseudogene. This CDR3 is 15 amino acids long.

This rearrangement joins TRBV6-6 to TRBJ2-3; TRBD1 aligns across 8 bases. The length of the CDR3 is 13 residues. Trimming took 0 bases from V and 14 from J; bases not matched to a gene: 7. Germline loops: CDR1 MNHNY, CDR2 SVGAGI (reference sequence). The CDR3 loop reads CASSYSTGDLRYF. DNA for the CDR3: TGTGCCAGCAGTTACTCGACAGGGGATTTAAGGTATTTT.

CDR3 DNA sequence: TGTGCCAGCAGTTTAGCGGGGGCCTACGAGCAGTACTTC. This translates into CASSLAGAYEQYF. V usage is TRBV12-3 or TRBV12-4 and J usage is TRBJ2-7, with D perhaps TRBD1 or TRBD2 (5 bases each). Between the trimmed V and J ends, which lost 0 bases and 2 bases, there was a span of 5 bases. CDR3 size: 13 residues.